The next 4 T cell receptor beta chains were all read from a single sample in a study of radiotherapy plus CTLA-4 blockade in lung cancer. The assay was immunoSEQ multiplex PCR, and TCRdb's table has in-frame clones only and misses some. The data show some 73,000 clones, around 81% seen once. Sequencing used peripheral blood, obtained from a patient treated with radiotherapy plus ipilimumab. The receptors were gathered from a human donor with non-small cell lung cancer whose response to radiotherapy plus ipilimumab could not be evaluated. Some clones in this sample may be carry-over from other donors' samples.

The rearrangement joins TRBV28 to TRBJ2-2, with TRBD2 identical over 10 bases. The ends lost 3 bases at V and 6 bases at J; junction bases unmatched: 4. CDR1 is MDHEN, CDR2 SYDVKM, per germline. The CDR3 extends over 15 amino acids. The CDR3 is CASSLPGLAAGELFF. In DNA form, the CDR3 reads TGTGCCAGCAGTTTGCCCGGACTAGCGGCCGGGGAGCTGTTTTTT.

This CDR3 is CASSVQGAKGEQYF. The CDR3, as DNA: TGTGCCAGCAGCGTACAGGGGGCTAAAGGCGAGCAGTACTTC. The genes are TRBV7-2 and TRBJ2-7; 9 nucleotides line up with TRBD1. Germline CDR1 SGHTA, CDR2 FQGNSA. This CDR3 region has 14 residues. V shed 5 bases and J 6 bases; nucleotides not matched to a gene: 8.

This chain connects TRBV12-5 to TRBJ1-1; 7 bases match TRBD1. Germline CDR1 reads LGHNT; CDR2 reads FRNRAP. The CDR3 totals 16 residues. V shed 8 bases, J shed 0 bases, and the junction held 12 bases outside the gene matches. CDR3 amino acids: CASTFTGAPMNTEAFF. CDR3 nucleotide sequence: TGTGCTAGTACTTTTACAGGGGCCCCCATGAACACTGAAGCTTTCTTT.

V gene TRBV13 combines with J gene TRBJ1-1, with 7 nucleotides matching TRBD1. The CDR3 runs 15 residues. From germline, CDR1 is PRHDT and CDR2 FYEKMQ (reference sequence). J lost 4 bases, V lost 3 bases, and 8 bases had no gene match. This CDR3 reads CASSLLGGGFTEAFF. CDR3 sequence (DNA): TGTGCCAGCAGCTTGTTAGGGGGCGGCTTCACTGAAGCTTTCTTT.